This T cell receptor beta chain was profiled in a study of blood T cells in healthy people across ages. Isolation yielded PBMCs, at least 7 million per sample, in every case. Together with a sample-barcoded 5' primer, a J-beta primer mix was included in a second PCR lasting roughly 7 to 11 cycles. Every single cDNA molecule received a tag from a template-switch adaptor with 12 random nucleotides. TCRdb fed the 5' RACE reads into MiXCR, producing one record per CDR3 protein. The data contain approximately 1,100,000 distinct CDR3 sequences, around 45% of them singletons. Germline V gives CDR1 SEHNR, CDR2 FQNEAQ (reference sequence). The CDR3 spans 13 residues. V gave up 5 bases and J gave up 5 bases, with 11 bases separating them.

The source material was blood. V gene TRBV7-9 combines with J gene TRBJ2-3; the D gene is possibly TRBD1 (5 bases). This sequence originates from a woman aged 60-75 years in good health. The CDR3 DNA is TGTGCCAGCAGCGAGTTCAGGGTAGATACGCAGTATTTT. This sequence encodes CASSEFRVDTQYF.